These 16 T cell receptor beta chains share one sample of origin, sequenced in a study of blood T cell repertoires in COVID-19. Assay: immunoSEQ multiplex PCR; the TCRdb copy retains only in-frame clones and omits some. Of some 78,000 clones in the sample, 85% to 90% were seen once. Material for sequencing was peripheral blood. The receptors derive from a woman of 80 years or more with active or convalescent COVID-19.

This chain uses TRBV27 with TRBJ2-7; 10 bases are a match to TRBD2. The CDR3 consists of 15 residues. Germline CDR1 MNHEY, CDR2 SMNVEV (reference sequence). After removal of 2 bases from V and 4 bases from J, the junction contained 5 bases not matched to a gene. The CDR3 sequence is CASSLRPSGSYEQYF. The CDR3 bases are TGTGCCAGCAGTTTACGGCCTAGCGGGAGTTACGAGCAGTACTTC.

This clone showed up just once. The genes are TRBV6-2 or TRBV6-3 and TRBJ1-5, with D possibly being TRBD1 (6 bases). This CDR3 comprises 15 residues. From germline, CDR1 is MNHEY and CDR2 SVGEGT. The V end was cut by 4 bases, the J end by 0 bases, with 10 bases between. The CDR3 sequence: CASSFRGLSNQPQHF. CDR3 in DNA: TGTGCCAGCAGTTTCAGGGGCCTTAGCAATCAGCCCCAGCATTTT.

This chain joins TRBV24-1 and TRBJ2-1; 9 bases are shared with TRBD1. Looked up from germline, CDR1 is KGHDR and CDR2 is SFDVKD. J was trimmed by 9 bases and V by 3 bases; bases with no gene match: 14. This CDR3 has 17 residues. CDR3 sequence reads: CATSDPAPITGGREQFF. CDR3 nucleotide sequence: TGTGCCACCAGTGATCCCGCACCAATTACAGGGGGCCGTGAGCAGTTCTTC.

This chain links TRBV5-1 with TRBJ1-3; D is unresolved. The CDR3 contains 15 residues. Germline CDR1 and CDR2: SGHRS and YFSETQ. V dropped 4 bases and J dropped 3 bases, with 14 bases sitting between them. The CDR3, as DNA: TGCGCCAGCAGCCCCACCTTGGGAGATGGAAACACCATATATTTT. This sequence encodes CASSPTLGDGNTIYF.

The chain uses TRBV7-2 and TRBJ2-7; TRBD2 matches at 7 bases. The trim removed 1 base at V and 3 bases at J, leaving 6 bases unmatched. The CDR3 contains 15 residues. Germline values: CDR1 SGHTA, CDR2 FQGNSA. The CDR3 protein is CASSLDWGRVYEQYF. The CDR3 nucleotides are TGTGCCAGCAGCTTAGATTGGGGGAGGGTCTACGAGCAGTACTTC. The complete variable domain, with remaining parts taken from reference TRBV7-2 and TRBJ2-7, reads GAGVSQSPSNKVTEKGKDVELRCDPISGHTALYWYRQSLGQGLEFLIYFQGNSAPDKSGLPSDRFSAERTGGSVSTLTIQRTQQEDSAVYLCASSLDWGRVYEQYFGPGTRLTVT.

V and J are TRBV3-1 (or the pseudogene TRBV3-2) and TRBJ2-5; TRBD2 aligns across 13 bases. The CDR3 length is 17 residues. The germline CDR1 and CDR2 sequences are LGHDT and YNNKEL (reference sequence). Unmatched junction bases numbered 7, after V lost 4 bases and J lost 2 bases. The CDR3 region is CASSPWTSGSGQETQYF. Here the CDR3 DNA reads TGTGCCAGCAGCCCCTGGACTAGCGGGAGTGGGCAAGAGACCCAGTACTTC.

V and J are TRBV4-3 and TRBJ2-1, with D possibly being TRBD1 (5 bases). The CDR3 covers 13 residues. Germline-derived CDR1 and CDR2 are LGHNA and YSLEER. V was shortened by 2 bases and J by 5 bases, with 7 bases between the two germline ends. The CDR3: CASSQTQDNEQFF. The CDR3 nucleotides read TGCGCCAGCAGCCAAACACAGGACAATGAGCAGTTCTTC.

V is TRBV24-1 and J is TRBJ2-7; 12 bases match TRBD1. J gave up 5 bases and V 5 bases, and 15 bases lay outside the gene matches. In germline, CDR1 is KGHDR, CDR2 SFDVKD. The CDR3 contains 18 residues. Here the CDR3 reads CATSGVSGTGGSLDEQYF. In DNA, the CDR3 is TGTGCCACCAGTGGAGTCTCCGGGACAGGGGGCTCCCTCGACGAGCAGTACTTC.

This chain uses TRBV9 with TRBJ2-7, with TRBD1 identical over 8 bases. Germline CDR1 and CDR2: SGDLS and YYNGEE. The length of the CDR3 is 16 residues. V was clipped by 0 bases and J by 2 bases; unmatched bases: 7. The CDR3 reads CASSVVVGTGAYEQYF. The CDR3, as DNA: TGTGCCAGCAGCGTAGTAGTAGGGACAGGAGCCTACGAGCAGTACTTC.

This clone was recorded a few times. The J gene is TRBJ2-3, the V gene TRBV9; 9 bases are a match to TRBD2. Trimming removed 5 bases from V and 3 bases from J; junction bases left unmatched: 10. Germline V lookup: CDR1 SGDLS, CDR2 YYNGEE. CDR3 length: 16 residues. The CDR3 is CASSDLSGSGTDTQYF. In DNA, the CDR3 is TGTGCCAGCAGTGACCTTAGCGGGAGTGGGACAGATACGCAGTATTTT.

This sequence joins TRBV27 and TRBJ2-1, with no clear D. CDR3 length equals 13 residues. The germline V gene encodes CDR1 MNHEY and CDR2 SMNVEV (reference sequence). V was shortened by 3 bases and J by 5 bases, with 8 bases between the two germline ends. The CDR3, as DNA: TGTGCCAGCAGTTTGGCCCCAGACAATGAGCAGTTCTTC. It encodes CASSLAPDNEQFF.

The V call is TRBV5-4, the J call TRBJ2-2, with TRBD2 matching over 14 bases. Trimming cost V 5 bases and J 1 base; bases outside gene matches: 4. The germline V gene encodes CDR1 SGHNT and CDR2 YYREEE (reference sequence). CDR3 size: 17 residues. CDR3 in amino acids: CASRNGLAGGNTGELFF. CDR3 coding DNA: TGTGCCAGCAGAAACGGACTAGCGGGAGGGAACACCGGGGAGCTGTTTTTT.

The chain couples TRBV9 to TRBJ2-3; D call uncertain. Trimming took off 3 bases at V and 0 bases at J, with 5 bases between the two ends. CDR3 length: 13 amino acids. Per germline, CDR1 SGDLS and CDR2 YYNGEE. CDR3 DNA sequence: TGTGCCAGCAGCGCAGGAAGCACAGATACGCAGTATTTT. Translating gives CASSAGSTDTQYF.

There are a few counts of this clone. CDR3 residues: CASSSPTAGQNYGYTF. The CDR3 DNA is TGTGCCAGCAGCTCCCCGACAGCCGGACAAAACTATGGCTACACCTTC. V usage is TRBV11-2 and J usage is TRBJ1-2; D is possibly TRBD1 (5 bases). V lost 4 bases and J lost 2, with 17 bases in between. Per the germline V gene, CDR1 is SGHAT and CDR2 is FQNNGV. The CDR3 sequence is 16 residues long.

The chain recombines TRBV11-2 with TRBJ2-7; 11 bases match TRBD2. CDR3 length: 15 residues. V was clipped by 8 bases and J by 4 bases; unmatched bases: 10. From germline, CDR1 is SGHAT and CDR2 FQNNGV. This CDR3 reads CASRSISGRAYEQYF. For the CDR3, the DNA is TGTGCCAGCCGCTCCATTAGCGGGAGGGCGTACGAGCAGTACTTC.

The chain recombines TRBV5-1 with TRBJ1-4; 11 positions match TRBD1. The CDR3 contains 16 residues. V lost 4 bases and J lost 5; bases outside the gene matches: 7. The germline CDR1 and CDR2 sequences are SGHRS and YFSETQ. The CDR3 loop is CASSPPGTGGNEKLFF. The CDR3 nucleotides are TGCGCCAGCAGCCCCCCCGGGACAGGGGGGAATGAAAAACTGTTTTTT.